One and the same sample provided the 21 T cell receptor beta chains below, sequenced in a study of regulatory T cells in long-lasting Graves disease. The time point: newly diagnosed GD, antithyroid drugs for less than 3 months. The TCR library was made from RNA that had been extracted from PBMCs in TRIzol. CDR3 regions were amplified by Arm-PCR using iRepertoire HTBI primers to build TCR beta libraries. From the multiplex PCR reads, TCRdb called clonotypes with MiXCR, one entry per CDR3 protein. The repertoire holds about 540,000 distinct CDR3 sequences, approximately 13% seen once, with roughly 10% in the top ten. These same records also appear under a second study, on T cells in Graves' hyperthyroidism and ophthalmopathy.

The sample here was peripheral blood mononuclear cells (PBMCs), taken at new diagnosis, from a patient treated with antithyroid drugs. The receptors derive from a man aged 30-40 years with Graves disease.

The chain recombines TRBV5-1 with TRBJ2-1; D gene unclear. Germline CDR1 SGHRS, CDR2 YFSETQ. The CDR3 contains 11 residues. The V gene lost 2 bases and the J gene lost 10 bases, with 7 bases spanning the gap. The CDR3 DNA reads TGCGCCAGCAGCTTCCCCGGGGAGCAGTTCTTC. Protein product: CASSFPGEQFF.

This clonotype was counted many times. V gene TRBV29-1 combines with J gene TRBJ1-2, with 10 bases that match TRBD1. This CDR3 contains 13 residues. V dropped 7 bases and J dropped 2; count of bases not matched to a gene: 4. CDR1 is SQVTM and CDR2 is ANQGSEA in the germline V gene. As DNA, the CDR3 is TGCAGCGGCGGGGACAGGGGAAACTATGGCTACACCTTC. It yields the protein CSGGDRGNYGYTF.

In its sample, this clonotype was seen many times. The rearrangement uses TRBV9 and TRBJ2-3; no clear D. Germline CDR1 SGDLS, CDR2 YYNGEE. The CDR3 totals 13 residues. Trimming took off 0 bases at V and 7 bases at J, with 9 bases between the two ends. The CDR3 loop reads CASSVGTEYTQYF. As DNA, the CDR3 is TGTGCCAGCAGCGTAGGCACCGAGTATACGCAGTATTTT.

Of note for this clonotype: One junction end disagrees with the germline gene, perhaps due to a read error. The J gene is TRBJ2-3, the V gene TRBV3-1; tentatively, D is TRBD1 (6 bases). The CDR3 has 17 amino acids. Per the germline V gene, CDR1 is LGHDT and CDR2 is YNNKEL (reference sequence). CDR3 sequence (DNA): TGTGCCAGCAGCCACGTCGGGACCCGGGACACCACAGATACGCGGTATTTT. It encodes CASSHVGTRDTTDTRYF.

On this clonotype itself: With only one base between it and a far larger clone, this is likely a read error. The chain employs TRBV7-2 and TRBJ2-1; no reliable D call. CDR1 and CDR2 from the germline V gene are SGHTA and FQGNSA. The CDR3 totals 15 residues. The V end lost 1 base, the J end lost 10 bases, and 17 bases lay between the germline ends. CDR3 residues: CASSLGGGVSYEQFF. CDR3 DNA: TGTGCCAGCAGCTTAGGGGGTGGAGTTTCCTACGAGCAGTTCTTC.

A note on this clonotype: A far more abundant clone sits one base away, making this likely a read error. The V call is TRBV2, the J call TRBJ2-7; TRBD1 agrees at 8 bases. The CDR3 has 14 amino acids. Germline V gene data show CDR1 as SNHLY and CDR2 as FYNNEI. The CDR3 bases are TGTACCAGCAGTTCCCAGGGGGCTGGATACGAGCAGTACTTC. This translates into CTSSSQGAGYEQYF. Full variable domain (rest looked up from reference TRBV2 and TRBJ2-7): EPEVTQTPSHQVTQMGQEVILRCVPISNHLYFYWYRQILGQKVEFLVSFYNNEISEKSEIFDDQFSVERPDGSNFTLKIRSTKLEDSAMYFCTSSSQGAGYEQYFGPGTRLTVT.

This clonotype was seen a few times. V usage is TRBV24-1 and J usage is TRBJ2-1, with 9 bases matching TRBD1. Trimming at V came to 3 bases and at J to 3 bases, leaving 11 bases not matched to a gene. CDR1 is KGHDR, CDR2 SFDVKD, per germline. This CDR3 comprises 18 residues. Here the CDR3 DNA reads TGTGCCACCAGTGATCCAAAACCCGGGACAGGGATCTACAATGAGCAGTTCTTC. Translating it yields CATSDPKPGTGIYNEQFF.

In this sample, this clonotype turned up many times. The V and J genes are TRBV18 and TRBJ2-1; D tentatively fits TRBD1 or TRBD2 (5 bases each). The germline V gene encodes CDR1 KGHSH and CDR2 LQKENI. The CDR3 loop spans 13 amino acids. The V and J ends lost 4 bases and 5 bases respectively, with 9 bases between them. CDR3 nucleotide sequence: TGTGCCAGCTCACGAGGGACCAACAATGAGCAGTTCTTC. This encodes CASSRGTNNEQFF.

As for this clonotype: A junction boundary mismatches the germline segment, possibly from a read error. This CDR3 reads CGSSFPSGSSYNEQFF. In DNA form, the CDR3 reads TGTGGCAGCAGTTTCCCCAGCGGGAGCTCCTACAATGAGCAGTTCTTC. The chain carries TRBV12-3 or TRBV12-4 and TRBJ2-1; 8 nucleotides align to TRBD2. The CDR3 runs 16 residues.

This clonotype was seen a few times. This chain uses TRBV10-2 with TRBJ2-3, with D unclear. The CDR3 covers 11 residues. The ends were cut back, 1 base at V and 5 bases at J, with 1 base in the middle. The germline V gene encodes CDR1 WSHSY and CDR2 SAAADI. As DNA, the CDR3 is TGCGCCAGCAGTGAGTTAGATACGCAGTATTTT. Its translation: CASSELDTQYF.

This clonotype showed up many times. The chain couples TRBV19 to TRBJ1-1; 8 nucleotides agree with TRBD1. V was clipped by 10 bases and J by 1 base; unmatched bases: 2. This CDR3 spans 12 amino acids. CDR1 is LNHDA, CDR2 SQIVND, per germline (reference sequence). The CDR3: CATDRGNTEAFF. CDR3 bases: TGTGCCACTGACAGGGGGAACACTGAAGCTTTCTTT.

The V gene is TRBV20-1, the J gene TRBJ2-5, with 11 bases that match TRBD2. Trimming cost V 3 bases and J 0 bases; bases outside gene matches: 6. Looked up from germline, CDR1 is DFQATT and CDR2 is SNEGSKA (reference sequence). The CDR3 runs 16 residues. CDR3 protein: CSARGLAVQYQETQYF. In nucleotides, the CDR3 is TGCAGTGCTAGGGGACTAGCGGTCCAGTACCAAGAGACCCAGTACTTC.

The chain is built from TRBV13 and TRBJ1-3; D call uncertain. Trimming shortened V by 0 bases and J by 0 bases, and 18 bases separated the two germline ends. The CDR3 sequence is 19 residues long. Germline CDR1 PRHDT, CDR2 FYEKMQ (reference sequence). This CDR3 is CASSLGGYRRTSSGNTIYF. CDR3 sequence (DNA): TGTGCCAGCAGCTTAGGGGGCTACCGCCGAACATCCTCTGGAAACACCATATATTTT.

With respect to this clonotype: This likely traces to a read error, being one base from a far larger clone. The chain links TRBV2 to TRBJ2-1, with 12 bases aligning to TRBD2. The DNA matches TRBJ2-5 better at its end, which makes the J call doubtful. This CDR3 has 19 residues. CDR1 and CDR2 from the germline V gene are SNHLY and FYNNEI. DNA of the CDR3: TGTGCCAGCAGTTTAGAGGCGCTAGCGGGAGGGCCGGGACAAGGGACCCAGTACTTC. Amino acids: CASSLEALAGGPGQGTQYF.

This clonotype appeared many times. At one end the junction does not follow the germline gene, possibly because of a read error. The chain is built from TRBV4-1 and TRBJ2-1; D possibly corresponds to TRBD1 (5 bases). Germline loops: CDR1 MGHRA, CDR2 YSYEKL. There are 13 residues in the CDR3. CDR3 sequence: CASSQGSYNEQFF. DNA for the CDR3: TGTGCCAGCAGCCAGGGATCCTACAATGAGCAGTTCTTC.

This clonotype has a count of ten or more. The V call is TRBV20-1, the J call TRBJ2-1; 9 positions agree with TRBD2. Trimming cost V 5 bases and J 4 bases; bases outside gene matches: 6. In germline, CDR1 is DFQATT, CDR2 SNEGSKA (reference sequence). The CDR3 consists of 14 residues. Here the CDR3 DNA reads TGCAGTGCTGAGAAGGCGGGAGGGTACAATGAGCAGTTCTTC. It is translated as CSAEKAGGYNEQFF.

This clonotype was detected many times. The chain uses TRBV2 and TRBJ1-2; no clear D gene. From germline, CDR1 is SNHLY and CDR2 FYNNEI. This CDR3 spans 12 amino acids. V lost 10 bases to trimming and J lost 4 bases, with 13 bases between them. CDR3 bases: TGTGCCACCCCGAGAGGCGTCTATGGCTACACCTTC. Its translation is CATPRGVYGYTF.

The V gene is TRBV20-1, the J gene TRBJ2-4; TRBD1 is a possible D gene (6 bases). The CDR3 is 17 amino acids. Germline CDR1 DFQATT, CDR2 SNEGSKA (reference sequence). Trimming left V 3 bases short and J 0 bases short, with 18 bases between. The DNA for the CDR3 is TGCAGTGCTAGTCCGGACACCGGGACATTAGCCAAAAACATTCAGTACTTC. Protein product: CSASPDTGTLAKNIQYF.

This clonotype showed up many times. The chain combines TRBV6-1 with TRBJ2-1; TRBD1 or TRBD2 may be the D gene (6 bases each). The germline gives CDR1 MNHNS, CDR2 SASEGT. V lost 5 bases to trimming and J lost 6 bases, with 14 bases between them. The CDR3 extends over 14 amino acids. This chain's CDR3 is CASSRQEGSNEQFF. CDR3 bases: TGTGCCAGCAGTCGACAGGAGGGATCCAATGAGCAGTTCTTC.

The rearrangement links TRBV7-2 to TRBJ1-1, with 8 bases matching TRBD1. The V gene end was trimmed by 5 bases and the J gene end by 5 bases; junction bases not matched to a gene: 10. This CDR3 has 15 residues. Germline values: CDR1 SGHTA, CDR2 FQGNSA. Here the CDR3 reads CASSLRGQGGTEAFF. The CDR3 DNA reads as TGTGCCAGCAGCCTTAGAGGACAGGGAGGGACTGAAGCTTTCTTT.

A word on this clonotype: The junction does not match germline at one end; this may be a read error. The V gene is TRBV6-1, the J gene TRBJ2-7; D is ambiguous. CDR1 is MNHNS and CDR2 is SASEGT in the germline V gene. The CDR3 covers 11 residues. The CDR3 bases are TGTGTCAGCAGAACCGCCTACGAGCAGTACTTC. Translating gives CVSRTAYEQYF.